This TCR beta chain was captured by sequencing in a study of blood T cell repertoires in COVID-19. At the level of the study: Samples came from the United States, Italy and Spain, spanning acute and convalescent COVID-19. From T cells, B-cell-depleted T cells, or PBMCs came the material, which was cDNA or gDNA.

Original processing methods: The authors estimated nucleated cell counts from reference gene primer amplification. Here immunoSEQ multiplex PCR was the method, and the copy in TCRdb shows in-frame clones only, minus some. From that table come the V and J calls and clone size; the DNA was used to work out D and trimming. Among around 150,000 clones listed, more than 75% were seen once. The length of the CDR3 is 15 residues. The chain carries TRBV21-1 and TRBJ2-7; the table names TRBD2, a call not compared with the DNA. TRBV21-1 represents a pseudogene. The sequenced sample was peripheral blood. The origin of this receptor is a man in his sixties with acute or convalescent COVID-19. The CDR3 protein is CASSKWRRPSYEQYF. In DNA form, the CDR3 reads TGTGCCAGCAGCAAATGGAGACGGCCATCCTACGAGCAGTACTTC.